This T cell receptor (beta chain) was sequenced for a study of CD8 T cells in ankylosing spondylitis. Study results and limitations: According to the report, clones linked to the disease were significantly enriched in matched synovial fluid samples taken from ankylosing spondylitis patients.

The trim removed 0 bases at V and 6 bases at J, leaving 10 bases unmatched. CDR1 is ENHRY and CDR2 is SYGVKD in the germline V gene. The CDR3 is 17 amino acids. This clonotype was found many times. Its specificity is not known. TCRdb called the 5' RACE reads again in MiXCR, with one record for every CDR3 protein. The profile shows approximately 260,000 distinct CDR3 sequences, 8% to 9.5% of them singletons. The sample comprised blood, either unsorted or a sorted T cell fraction (not recorded which). The rearrangement uses TRBV10-3 and TRBJ2-1, with TRBD1 matching 8 bases. The TCR sequence derives from a male donor with ankylosing spondylitis or in good health (not recorded which). This CDR3 reads CAISESAAGTGSNEQFF. DNA for the CDR3: TGTGCCATCAGTGAGTCCGCAGCCGGGACAGGAAGCAATGAGCAGTTCTTC.